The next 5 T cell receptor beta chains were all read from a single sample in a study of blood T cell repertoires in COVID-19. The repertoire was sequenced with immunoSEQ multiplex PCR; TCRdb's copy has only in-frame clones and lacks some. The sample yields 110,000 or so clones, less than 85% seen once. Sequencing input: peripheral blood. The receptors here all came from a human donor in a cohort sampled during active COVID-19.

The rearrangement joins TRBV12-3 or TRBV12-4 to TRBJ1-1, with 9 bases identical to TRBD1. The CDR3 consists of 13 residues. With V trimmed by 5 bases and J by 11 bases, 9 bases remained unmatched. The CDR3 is CASSPPGQGWAFF. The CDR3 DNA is TGTGCCAGCAGTCCGCCGGGACAGGGTTGGGCTTTCTTT.

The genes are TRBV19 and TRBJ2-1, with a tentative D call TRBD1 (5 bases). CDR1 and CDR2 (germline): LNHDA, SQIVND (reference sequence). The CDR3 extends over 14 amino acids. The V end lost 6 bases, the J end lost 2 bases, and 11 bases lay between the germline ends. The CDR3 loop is CASSPTDTYNEQFF. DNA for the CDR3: TGTGCCAGTAGCCCGACAGATACCTACAATGAGCAGTTCTTC.

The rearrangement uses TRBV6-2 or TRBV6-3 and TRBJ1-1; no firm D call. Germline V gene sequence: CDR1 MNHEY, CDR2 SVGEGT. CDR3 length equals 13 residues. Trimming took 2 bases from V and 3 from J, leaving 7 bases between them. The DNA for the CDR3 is TGTGCCAGCAGTTACGAGCCGTACACTGAAGCTTTCTTT. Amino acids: CASSYEPYTEAFF.

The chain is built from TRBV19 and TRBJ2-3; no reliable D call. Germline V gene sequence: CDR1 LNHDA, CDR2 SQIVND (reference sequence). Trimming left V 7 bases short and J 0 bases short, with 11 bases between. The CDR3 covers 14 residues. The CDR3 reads CASNLDLSTDTQYF. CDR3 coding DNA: TGTGCCAGTAACCTAGACCTCAGCACAGATACGCAGTATTTT.

CDR3: CASSLRRGSEAFF. CDR3 in DNA: TGTGCCAGCAGCTTAAGACGGGGATCGGAAGCTTTCTTT. V is TRBV7-3 and J is TRBJ1-1; D not resolved. CDR3 size: 13 residues. V was cut by 1 base and J by 8 bases, with 11 bases left in between. The germline CDR1 and CDR2 sequences are SGHTA and FQGTGA.